Each of the 11 T cell receptor beta chains below was sequenced from the same sample in a study of CD8 T cells in Susac syndrome. Random hexamers were used to reverse transcribe an amount of about 0.45 to 1 ug RNA. TCRdb re-analysed the immunoSEQ multiplex PCR reads in MiXCR, keeping a single row per CDR3 protein. The repertoire holds around 130,000 distinct CDR3 sequences, roughly 94% seen once, with about 0.28% in the top ten. The sequenced sample was CD8+ T cells from PBMCs. The receptors derive from a human donor with Susac syndrome.

As DNA, the CDR3 is TGTGCCAGCAGTTACTTGGGGGGTGAGACCCAGTACTTC. Residues: CASSYLGGETQYF. The chain joins TRBV6-5 to TRBJ2-5; D possibly corresponds to TRBD2 (6 bases). This CDR3 has 13 residues. The V gene lost 1 base and the J gene lost 5 bases, with 8 bases spanning the gap. The germline V gene encodes CDR1 MNHEY and CDR2 SVGAGI.

The V and J genes are TRBV15 and TRBJ2-1; 11 bases fit TRBD1. Germline-derived CDR1 and CDR2 are LNHNV and YYDKDF (reference sequence). The CDR3 loop spans 15 amino acids. With V trimmed by 5 bases and J by 6 bases, 6 bases remained unmatched. The DNA for the CDR3 is TGTGCCACCAGCGGAGGGACAGGGGGGGGCAATGAGCAGTTCTTC. Protein: CATSGGTGGGNEQFF.

The chain carries TRBV29-1 and TRBJ2-7, with 12 bases fitting TRBD1. Germline V gene sequence: CDR1 SQVTM, CDR2 ANQGSEA. CDR3 size: 16 residues. V dropped 0 bases and J dropped 4; count of bases not matched to a gene: 7. Written as DNA, the CDR3 is TGCAGCGTTGAAGAAGTGGGGGACAGGGGGCTTTACGAGCAGTACTTC. Protein product: CSVEEVGDRGLYEQYF.

The V and J genes are TRBV6-2 or TRBV6-3 and TRBJ1-6; 7 bases fit TRBD1. The germline gives CDR1 MNHEY, CDR2 SVGEGT. The V segment lost 4 bases and the J segment 9 bases; nucleotides outside the gene matches: 9. The CDR3 is made up of 15 amino acids. In DNA form, the CDR3 reads TGTGCCAGCAGTTGGGACCGGGACAGAGTTTCACCCCTCCACTTT. Protein sequence: CASSWDRDRVSPLHF.

V usage is TRBV1 and J usage is TRBJ2-7; the D call of TRBD1 is as the table states it, not checked on the DNA. TRBV1 is classified as a pseudogene. CDR3 length: 19 amino acids. This chain's CDR3 is CTSSQEWDRGVPRSYEQYF. The DNA for the CDR3 is TGCACCAGCAGCCAAGAATGGGACAGGGGGGTCCCGAGGTCCTACGAGCAGTACTTC.

This clonotype was observed a handful of times. The chain has TRBV9 and TRBJ2-1; weak D call: TRBD1 (7 bases). This CDR3 has 13 residues. CDR1 is SGDLS and CDR2 is YYNGEE in the germline V gene. The germline V and J ends were trimmed by 10 bases and 4 bases, with 15 bases remaining between them. The CDR3 nucleotides are TGTGCCTCGCAGGCAGGGGGGTACAATGAGCAGTTCTTC. Residues: CASQAGGYNEQFF.

V and J are TRBV12-3 or TRBV12-4 and TRBJ2-5; 7 bases line up with TRBD1. J gave up 5 bases and V 5 bases, and 8 bases lay outside the gene matches. The CDR3 extends over 14 amino acids. CDR3 in amino acids: CASSPDRPGETQYF. The DNA of the CDR3 is TGTGCCAGCAGTCCGGACAGGCCGGGTGAGACCCAGTACTTC.

The J gene is TRBJ2-7, the V gene TRBV2; 10 positions agree with TRBD2. The V gene's germline CDR1 is SNHLY and CDR2 FYNNEI. The CDR3 is 15 residues long. V gave up 3 bases and J gave up 4 bases; unmatched junction bases: 6. The chain's CDR3 is CASSDRTSGVYEQYF. CDR3 DNA: TGTGCCAGCAGTGACCGGACTAGCGGCGTATACGAGCAGTACTTC.

This chain connects TRBV7-2 to TRBJ2-3; no firm D call. Germline loops: CDR1 SGHTA, CDR2 FQGNSA. The CDR3 has 15 amino acids. V was trimmed by 2 bases and J by 2 bases, leaving 11 bases between them. In DNA, the CDR3 is TGTGCCAGCAGCTTAACGGCATGGGACACAGATACGCAGTATTTT. Encoded protein: CASSLTAWDTDTQYF.

The V and J genes are TRBV7-9 and TRBJ2-3; TRBD2 matches 9 bases. V shed 4 bases, J shed 6 bases, and the junction held 11 bases outside the gene matches. Germline lookup yields CDR1 SEHNR and CDR2 FQNEAQ (reference sequence). The CDR3 length is 16 residues. This chain's CDR3 is CASSSGLAELVDTQYF. The CDR3 coding sequence is TGTGCCAGCAGCTCGGGACTAGCCGAATTAGTGGATACGCAGTATTTT. Filled out from reference TRBV7-9 and TRBJ2-3, the complete variable domain reads DTGVSQNPRHKITKRGQNVTFRCDPISEHNRLYWYRQTLGQGPEFLTYFQNEAQLEKSRLLSDRFSAERPKGSFSTLEIQRTEQGDSAMYLCASSSGLAELVDTQYFGPGTRLTVL.

The rearrangement joins TRBV5-6 to TRBJ2-1; D is perhaps TRBD1 or TRBD2 (7 bases each). V shed 4 bases and J shed 8 bases, with 16 bases lying between them. Germline V gene lookup returns CDR1 SGHDT and CDR2 YYEEEE. The CDR3 consists of 14 residues. DNA of the CDR3: TGTGCCAGCAGCGGGGGGACAGCGGGGTATGAGCAGTTCTTC. It yields the protein CASSGGTAGYEQFF.